The TCR beta chain under discussion was sequenced for a study of OX40 agonist ivuxolimab in advanced cancers. Trimming left V 1 base short and J 10 bases short, with 13 bases between. CDR3 length equals 13 residues. Germline loops: CDR1 SGHTS, CDR2 YDEGEE. Data came from immunoSEQ multiplex PCR; TCRdb stores just in-frame clones and leaves some out. The sample lists tens of thousands of clones; more than 70% were seen once. The chain carries TRBV5-8 and TRBJ2-3; D is unclear. Sample: CD4+ or CD8+ T cells sorted from blood, taken in a trial of the OX40 agonist ivuxolimab. This clonotype originated in an adult with an advanced solid tumor such as melanoma, head and neck, liver or kidney cancer. The CDR3: CASSLRSSDSQYF. The CDR3 DNA reads as TGTGCCAGCAGCTTGCGTAGTTCCGATTCGCAGTATTTT.